One sample yielded the 17 T cell receptor beta chains listed below, sequenced in a study of response to subunit inactivated influenza vaccine. Each CDR3 protein gets one entry after TCRdb re-called the RT-PCR reads with MiXCR. The sample lists 800,000 to 1,000,000 distinct CDR3 sequences; approximately 22% were seen once. The specimen was PBMCs from blood, collected roughly 5 days after vaccination. The receptor set was obtained from a man aged 50 to 59 who received an inactivated influenza vaccine.

This chain connects TRBV6-2 or TRBV6-3 to TRBJ2-7; D call uncertain. This CDR3 region has 14 residues. The germline V gene encodes CDR1 MNHEY and CDR2 SVGEGT. Deletions cut 3 bases from V and 0 bases from J, with 9 bases between. The chain's CDR3 is CASSYPPVSYEQYF. CDR3 coding DNA: TGTGCCAGCAGTTATCCACCCGTCTCCTACGAGCAGTACTTC.

This clonotype was counted a few times. The chain is built from TRBV4-3 and TRBJ2-1; no firm D call. Germline values: CDR1 LGHNA, CDR2 YSLEER. This CDR3 spans 13 amino acids. V lost 0 bases and J 16 bases, leaving 16 bases between the germline ends. CDR3 DNA: TGCGCCAGCAGCCAAGATACCGGACGCCTGATTTTCTTC. Translated, it gives CASSQDTGRLIFF.

This clonotype came up a few times. This sequence joins TRBV10-3 and TRBJ2-7; 10 bases fit TRBD2. The V and J ends lost 2 bases and 0 bases, in that order; junction bases with no gene match: 1. Germline V gene data show CDR1 as ENHRY and CDR2 as SYGVKD. The CDR3 is 15 amino acids. CDR3 region: CAISEGLADSYEQYF. CDR3 in DNA: TGTGCCATCAGTGAGGGACTAGCGGACTCCTACGAGCAGTACTTC.

V is TRBV4-2 and J is TRBJ2-1, with 10 nucleotides matching TRBD2. J gave up 4 bases and V 0 bases, and 9 bases lay outside the gene matches. Germline CDR1 LGHNA, CDR2 YNFKEQ. This CDR3 contains 18 residues. Here the CDR3 reads CASSQESGGAWGYNEQFF. DNA for the CDR3: TGTGCCAGCAGCCAAGAAAGCGGGGGGGCCTGGGGTTACAATGAGCAGTTCTTC.

There are a few counts of this clonotype. The V gene is TRBV7-2, the J gene TRBJ2-2; D is uncertain. V lost 4 bases and J lost 1, with 7 bases in between. CDR1 is SGHTA and CDR2 is FQGNSA in the germline V gene. The CDR3 is made up of 14 amino acids. CDR3 protein: CASSSDMNTGELFF. CDR3 bases: TGTGCCAGCAGCTCAGACATGAACACCGGGGAGCTGTTTTTT.

The CDR3 region has the DNA TGTGCCAGCAGTGAACCCCTCGGGACAGGGCAGAACACCGGGGAGCTGTTTTTT. Translated: CASSEPLGTGQNTGELFF. The genes are TRBV25-1 and TRBJ2-2, with 9 bases identical to TRBD1. The CDR3 consists of 18 residues. The V and J ends lost 2 bases and 1 base, in that order; junction bases with no gene match: 8. The germline V gene encodes CDR1 MGHDK and CDR2 SYGVNS.

This clonotype came up a few times. The chain uses TRBV12-5 and TRBJ1-5, with a weak D call TRBD1 (5 bases). Trimming took 6 bases from V and 4 from J, leaving 10 bases between them. The germline V gene encodes CDR1 LGHNT and CDR2 FRNRAP. This CDR3 spans 13 amino acids. CDR3 sequence reads: CASGTGGNQPQHF. In DNA form, the CDR3 reads TGTGCTAGTGGGACGGGGGGGAATCAGCCCCAGCATTTT.

The rearrangement links TRBV6-2 or TRBV6-3 to TRBJ2-2; D remains ambiguous. Germline V gene sequence: CDR1 MNHEY, CDR2 SVGEGT. CDR3 length: 16 residues. Trimming stripped 6 bases from V and 2 bases from J, with 16 bases between. The CDR3 is CASSPNRHSNTGELFF. CDR3 DNA sequence: TGTGCCAGCAGCCCCAACCGACATTCAAACACCGGGGAGCTGTTTTTT.

Comment on this clonotype: It is likely a read error, because the conserved phenylalanine at the end of the CDR3 is missing. The rearrangement joins TRBV7-9 to TRBJ2-2; no definite D call. This CDR3 spans 14 amino acids. From germline, CDR1 is SEHNR and CDR2 FQNEAQ (reference sequence). Between the trimmed V and J ends, which lost 1 base and 4 bases, there was a span of 7 bases. In nucleotides, the CDR3 is TGTGCCAGCAGCTTAGGGAGCATCACCGGGGAGCTGTTTCTT. Translating it yields CASSLGSITGELFL.

The J gene is TRBJ1-5, the V gene TRBV20-1; D perhaps matches TRBD1 (5 bases). Germline CDR1 DFQATT, CDR2 SNEGSKA (reference sequence). CDR3 size: 15 residues. V was clipped by 2 bases and J by 4 bases, with 15 bases between them. CDR3 loop: CSARREGRANQPQHF. The CDR3 DNA follows: TGCAGTGCTAGAAGGGAAGGCAGGGCTAATCAGCCCCAGCATTTT.

V and J are TRBV20-1 and TRBJ1-6; TRBD1 aligns across 8 bases. The V segment lost 5 bases and the J segment 7 bases; nucleotides outside the gene matches: 7. Germline V CDR1 and CDR2: DFQATT, SNEGSKA (reference sequence). The CDR3 length is 14 residues. CDR3 coding DNA: TGCAGTGCTGGACGGGGGACAGGAAATTCACCCCTCCACTTT. It encodes CSAGRGTGNSPLHF.

The chain is built from TRBV9 and TRBJ2-5, with D possibly TRBD2 on 6 matching bases. The CDR3 has 14 amino acids. Germline assignment: CDR1 SGDLS and CDR2 YYNGEE. Trimming took off 3 bases at V and 5 bases at J, with 14 bases between the two ends. The chain's CDR3 is CASSAVGGVETQYF. Written as DNA, the CDR3 is TGTGCCAGCAGCGCAGTCGGGGGAGTGGAGACCCAGTACTTC.

This chain joins TRBV29-1 and TRBJ2-7; 7 bases agree with TRBD1. The CDR3 spans 13 residues. Per the germline V gene, CDR1 is SQVTM and CDR2 is ANQGSEA. J gave up 0 bases and V 6 bases, and 5 bases lay outside the gene matches. The CDR3 DNA reads as TGCAGCGTAGGACAGGCCCTCTCCTACGAGCAGTACTTC. It encodes CSVGQALSYEQYF.

The V gene is TRBV9, the J gene TRBJ2-7; D is possibly TRBD1 (5 bases). V lost 0 bases to trimming and J lost 3 bases, with 19 bases between them. CDR1 and CDR2 (germline): SGDLS, YYNGEE. This CDR3 has 17 amino acids. The CDR3, as DNA: TGTGCCAGCAGCGTAGTGTTGGGGCCCAACTTAATCTACGAGCAGTACTTC. It yields the protein CASSVVLGPNLIYEQYF.

The chain joins TRBV6-1 to TRBJ1-4; D not certain. This CDR3 comprises 13 residues. CDR1 is MNHNS, CDR2 SASEGT, per germline. V lost 2 bases to trimming and J lost 5 bases, with 6 bases between them. The CDR3 reads CASSEQKNEKLFF. The CDR3 nucleotides read TGTGCCAGCAGTGAACAGAAAAATGAAAAACTGTTTTTT.

The chain joins TRBV5-1 to TRBJ2-5; D possibly corresponds to TRBD1 (6 bases). Germline loops: CDR1 SGHRS, CDR2 YFSETQ. The CDR3 totals 13 residues. V dropped 4 bases and J dropped 2 bases, with 9 bases sitting between them. CDR3 in amino acids: CASSIGQQETQYF. In DNA form, the CDR3 reads TGCGCCAGCAGCATTGGACAGCAAGAGACCCAGTACTTC. Full variable domain (missing parts from reference TRBV5-1 and TRBJ2-5): KAGVTQTPRYLIKTRGQQVTLSCSPISGHRSVSWYQQTPGQGLQFLFEYFSETQRNKGNFPGRFSGRQFSNSRSEMNVSTLELGDSALYLCASSIGQQETQYFGPGTRLLVL.

This clonotype was recorded at least ten times. This rearrangement joins TRBV14 to TRBJ2-2; D possibly matches TRBD1 or TRBD2 (5 bases each). V lost 0 bases, J lost 4 bases, and 18 bases lay in between. CDR1 and CDR2 (germline): SGHDN, FVKESK. The CDR3 totals 18 residues. The CDR3 loop is CASSQDPVRGHLTGELFF. CDR3 sequence (DNA): TGTGCCAGCAGCCAAGACCCGGTTCGGGGCCATCTCACCGGGGAGCTGTTTTTT.